This is a list of T cell receptor beta chains from one sample in a study of cytomegalovirus exposure and HLA in healthy donors. TCRdb's copy holds only in-frame clones and misses some; the assay was immunoSEQ multiplex PCR. Here the sample spans fewer than 85,000 clones, around 76% being singletons. Sequenced sample: PBMCs. The receptors were sampled from a male donor in good health and CMV-seropositive. CDR3s include the opening cysteine and the closing phenylalanine or tryptophan. The D gene is left open where the match is weak. Clone size is shown for a subset of rows, as once, few, many or a class of expanded clone.

clone_size | d_call | j_call | v_call | cdr3_aa | cdr3_nt
NA | TRBD1 | TRBJ2-5 | TRBV30 | CAWRATGVGETQYF | TGTGCCTGGAGGGCCACAGGGGTCGGCGAGACCCAGTACTTC
NA | NA | TRBJ2-7 | TRBV19 | CASSYGKPYEQYF | TGTGCCAGTAGTTACGGGAAGCCCTACGAGCAGTACTTC
NA | TRBD1 | TRBJ1-2 | TRBV10-3 | CAITETPGGACGYTF | TGTGCCATCACCGAGACCCCAGGGGGCGCCTGTGGCTACACCTTC
NA | TRBD1 | TRBJ1-2 | TRBV9 | CASSMRTGYGYTF | TGTGCCAGCAGCATGAGGACAGGTTATGGCTACACCTTC
NA | NA | TRBJ1-1 | TRBV19 | CASTGASRGAFF | TGTGCCAGTACCGGCGCTAGTAGAGGAGCTTTCTTT
few | NA | TRBJ1-4 | TRBV25-1 | CASSLGGYEKLFF | TGTGCCAGCAGTCTGGGAGGGTACGAAAAACTGTTTTTT
NA | TRBD1 | TRBJ2-7 | TRBV6-5 | CASSYSRRGQGEQYF | TGTGCCAGCAGTTACTCGAGGAGGGGACAGGGGGAGCAGTACTTC
NA | NA | TRBJ2-1 | TRBV2 | CASRGRNEQFF | TGTGCCAGTCGAGGCCGCAATGAGCAGTTCTTC
NA | TRBD2 | TRBJ2-4 | TRBV5-1 | CASSSGGNIQYF | TGCGCCAGCAGCTCGGGGGGAAACATTCAGTACTTC
NA | TRBD2 | TRBJ2-7 | TRBV30 | CAWSVLSGNPYEQYF | TGTGCCTGGAGTGTGCTGAGCGGGAACCCCTACGAGCAGTACTTC
NA | NA | TRBJ2-5 | TRBV6-6 | CASSYSWQRLQETQYF | TGTGCCAGCAGTTACTCATGGCAGAGACTCCAAGAGACCCAGTACTTC
NA | TRBD2 | TRBJ2-7 | TRBV4-1 | CASSQGHLLAGGSHEQYF | TGCGCCAGCAGCCAAGGCCACCTCCTAGCGGGAGGGTCCCACGAGCAGTACTTC
NA | TRBD2 | TRBJ2-7 | TRBV19 | CASRPAGTSSDEQYF | TGTGCCAGTAGACCCGCCGGGACTAGCTCGGACGAGCAGTACTTC
NA | NA | TRBJ2-7 | TRBV13 | CASSLLQGGRSSYEQYF | TGTGCCAGCAGCTTGTTACAGGGTGGCCGTTCGTCCTACGAGCAGTACTTC
NA | NA | TRBJ2-7 | TRBV5-6 | CASSTQESPYEQYF | TGTGCCAGCAGCACACAGGAATCCCCCTACGAGCAGTACTTC
NA | NA | TRBJ1-2 | TRBV6-1 | CASSEGAEAYGYTF | TGTGCCAGCAGTGAAGGAGCAGAGGCCTATGGCTACACCTTC